A single sample is the source of the 4 T cell receptor beta chains below, sequenced in a study of low-dose radiotherapy and immunotherapy resistance in tumors. As for time point: before trial treatment. cDNA synthesis used a TRAV/TRBV-specific primer set for both chains. TCRs underwent 20 PCR cycles of amplification with a constant-region primer and V-primer adapter. MiXCR, run by TCRdb on the reads, gives a single entry per CDR3 protein. The sample includes under 90,000 distinct CDR3 sequences, around 30% of them seen just once. Here the sequenced sample was PBMCs, taken before treatment. The source of these receptors is a female donor with ovarian cancer.

The V and J genes are TRBV6-1 and TRBJ2-1; 11 nucleotides match TRBD1. CDR1 MNHNS and CDR2 SASEGT come from the germline V gene. This CDR3 is built from 16 residues. With V trimmed by 4 bases and J by 7 bases, 9 bases remained unmatched. The CDR3 DNA follows: TGTGCCAGCAGTGGTCCCGGGACAGGGGGTCTTAATGAGCAGTTCTTC. Amino acid sequence: CASSGPGTGGLNEQFF.

This clonotype has a count of ten or more. V and J are TRBV7-2 and TRBJ1-2; 9 bases align to TRBD1. J gave up 8 bases and V 5 bases, and 6 bases lay outside the gene matches. Germline CDR1 is SGHTA and CDR2 is FQGNSA. CDR3 size: 13 residues. Here the CDR3 DNA reads TGTGCCAGCAGCCCGGACAGGGGTCGGGGCTACACCTTC. Its translation: CASSPDRGRGYTF.

This rearrangement joins TRBV20-1 to TRBJ2-7; 13 bases fit TRBD2. Germline V gene sequence: CDR1 DFQATT, CDR2 SNEGSKA (reference sequence). Trimming removed 5 bases from V and 6 bases from J; junction bases left unmatched: 10. This CDR3 has 15 residues. CDR3 loop: CSARGGTSGAIEQYF. The CDR3 region has the DNA TGCAGTGCTCGGGGAGGGACTAGCGGGGCCATCGAGCAGTACTTC.

This clonotype was counted ten times or more. The rearrangement uses TRBV30 and TRBJ2-3; D is unclear. The CDR3 has 12 amino acids. V was shortened by 3 bases and J by 3 bases, with 7 bases between the two germline ends. The germline gives CDR1 GTSNPN, CDR2 SVGIG (reference sequence). CDR3 coding DNA: TGTGCCTGGAGAAGAAGAACAGATACGCAGTATTTT. Its protein product is CAWRRRTDTQYF.